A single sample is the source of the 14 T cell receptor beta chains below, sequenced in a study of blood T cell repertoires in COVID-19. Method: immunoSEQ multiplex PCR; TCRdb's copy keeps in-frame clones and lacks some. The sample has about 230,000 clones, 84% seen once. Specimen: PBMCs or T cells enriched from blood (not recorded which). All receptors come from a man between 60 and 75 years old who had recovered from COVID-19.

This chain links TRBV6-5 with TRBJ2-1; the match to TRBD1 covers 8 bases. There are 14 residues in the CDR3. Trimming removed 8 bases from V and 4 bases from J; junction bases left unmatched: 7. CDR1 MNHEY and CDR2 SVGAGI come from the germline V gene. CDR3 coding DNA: TGTGCCAGCTCCCCAGGGGGCCCATACAATGAGCAGTTCTTC. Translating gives CASSPGGPYNEQFF.

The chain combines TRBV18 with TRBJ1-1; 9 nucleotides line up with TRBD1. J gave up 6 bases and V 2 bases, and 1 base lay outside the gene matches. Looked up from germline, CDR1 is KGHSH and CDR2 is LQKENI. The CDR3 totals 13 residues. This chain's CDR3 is CASSPTGGSEAFF. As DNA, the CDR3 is TGTGCCAGCTCACCAACAGGGGGCTCTGAAGCTTTCTTT. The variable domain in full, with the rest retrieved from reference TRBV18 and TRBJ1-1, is NAGVMQNPRHLVRRRGQEARLRCSPMKGHSHVYWYRQLPEEGLKFMVYLQKENIIDESGMPKERFSAEFPKEGPSILRIQQVVRGDSAAYFCASSPTGGSEAFFGQGTRLTVV.

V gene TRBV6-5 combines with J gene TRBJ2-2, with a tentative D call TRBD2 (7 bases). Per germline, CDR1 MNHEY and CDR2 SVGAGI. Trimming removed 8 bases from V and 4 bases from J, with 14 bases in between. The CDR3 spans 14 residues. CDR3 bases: TGTGCCAGCGAGGGGGAGGGTGGCACCGGGGAGCTGTTTTTT. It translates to CASEGEGGTGELFF.

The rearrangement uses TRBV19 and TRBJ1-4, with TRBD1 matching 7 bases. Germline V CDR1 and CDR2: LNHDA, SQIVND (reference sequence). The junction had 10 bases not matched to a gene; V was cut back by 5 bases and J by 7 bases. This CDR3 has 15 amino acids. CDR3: CASSLGQTKLEKLFF. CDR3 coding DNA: TGTGCCAGTAGTTTGGGACAGACGAAGCTTGAAAAACTGTTTTTT.

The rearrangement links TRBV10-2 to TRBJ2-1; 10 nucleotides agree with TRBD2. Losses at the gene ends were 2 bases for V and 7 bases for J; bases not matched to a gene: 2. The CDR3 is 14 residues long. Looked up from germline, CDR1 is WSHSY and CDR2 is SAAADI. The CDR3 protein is CASSEGTSVNEQFF. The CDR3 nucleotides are TGCGCCAGCAGTGAGGGGACTAGCGTGAATGAGCAGTTCTTC.

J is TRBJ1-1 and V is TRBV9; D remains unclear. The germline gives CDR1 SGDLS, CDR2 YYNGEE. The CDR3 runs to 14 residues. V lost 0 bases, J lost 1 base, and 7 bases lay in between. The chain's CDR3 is CASSVGNWNTEAFF. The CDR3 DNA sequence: TGTGCCAGCAGCGTAGGCAACTGGAACACTGAAGCTTTCTTT.

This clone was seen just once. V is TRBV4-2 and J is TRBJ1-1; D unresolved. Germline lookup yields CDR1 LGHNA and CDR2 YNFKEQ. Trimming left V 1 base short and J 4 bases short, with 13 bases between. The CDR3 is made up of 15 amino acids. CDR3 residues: CASSQAPAGGTEAFF. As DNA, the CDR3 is TGTGCCAGCAGCCAAGCCCCCGCGGGAGGCACTGAAGCTTTCTTT.

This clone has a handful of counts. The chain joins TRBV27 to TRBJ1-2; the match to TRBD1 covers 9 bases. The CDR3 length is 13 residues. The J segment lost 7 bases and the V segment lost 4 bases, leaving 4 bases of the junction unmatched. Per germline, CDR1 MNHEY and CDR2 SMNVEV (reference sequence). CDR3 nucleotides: TGTGCCAGCAGTTGGCGGACAGGGGTTGGCTACACCTTC. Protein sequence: CASSWRTGVGYTF.

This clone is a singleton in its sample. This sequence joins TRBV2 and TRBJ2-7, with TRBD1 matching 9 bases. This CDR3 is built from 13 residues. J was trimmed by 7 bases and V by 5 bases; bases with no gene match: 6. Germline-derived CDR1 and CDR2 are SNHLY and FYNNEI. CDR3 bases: TGTGCCAGCAGTAGGGACAGGGAGGGTGAGCAGTACTTC. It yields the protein CASSRDREGEQYF.

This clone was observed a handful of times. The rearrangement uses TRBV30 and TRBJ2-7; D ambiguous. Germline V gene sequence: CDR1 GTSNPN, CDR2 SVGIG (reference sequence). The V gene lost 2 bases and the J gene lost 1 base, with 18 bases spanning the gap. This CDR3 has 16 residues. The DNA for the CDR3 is TGTGCCTGGAGTACTCATCAACCAGGTCTTTCCTACGAGCAGTACTTC. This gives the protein CAWSTHQPGLSYEQYF. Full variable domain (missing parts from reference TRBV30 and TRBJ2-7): SQTIHQWPATLVQPVGSPLSLECTVEGTSNPNLYWYRQAAGRGLQLLFYSVGIGQISSEVPQNLSASRPQDRQFILSSKKLLLSDSGFYLCAWSTHQPGLSYEQYFGPGTRLTVT.

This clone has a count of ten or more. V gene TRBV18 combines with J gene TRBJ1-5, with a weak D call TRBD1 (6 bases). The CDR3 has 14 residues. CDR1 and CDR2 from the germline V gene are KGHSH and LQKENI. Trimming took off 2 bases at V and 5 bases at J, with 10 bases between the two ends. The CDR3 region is CASSPWDIDQPQHF. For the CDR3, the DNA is TGTGCCAGCTCACCATGGGACATCGATCAGCCCCAGCATTTT.

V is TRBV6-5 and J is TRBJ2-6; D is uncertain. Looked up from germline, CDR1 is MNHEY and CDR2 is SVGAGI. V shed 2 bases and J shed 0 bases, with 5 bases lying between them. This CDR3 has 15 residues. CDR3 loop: CASSYPYSGANVLTF. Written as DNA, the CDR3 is TGTGCCAGCAGTTACCCTTACTCTGGGGCCAACGTCCTGACTTTC.

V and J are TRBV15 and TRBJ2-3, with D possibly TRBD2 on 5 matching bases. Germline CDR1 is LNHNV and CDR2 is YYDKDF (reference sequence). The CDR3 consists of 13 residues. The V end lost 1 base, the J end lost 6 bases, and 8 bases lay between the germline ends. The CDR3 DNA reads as TGTGCCACCAGCAGAGGAGGGTGGGATACGCAGTATTTT. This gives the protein CATSRGGWDTQYF.

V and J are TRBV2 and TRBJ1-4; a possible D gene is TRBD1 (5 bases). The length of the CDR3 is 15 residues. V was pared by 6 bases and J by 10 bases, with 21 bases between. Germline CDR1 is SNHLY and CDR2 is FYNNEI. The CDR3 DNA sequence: TGTGCCAGCAGACTTCTTCAGGGAAGGGTCGGAAAACTGTTTTTT. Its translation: CASRLLQGRVGKLFF. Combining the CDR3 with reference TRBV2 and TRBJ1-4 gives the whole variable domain EPEVTQTPSHQVTQMGQEVILRCVPISNHLYFYWYRQILGQKVEFLVSFYNNEISEKSEIFDDQFSVERPDGSNFTLKIRSTKLEDSAMYFCASRLLQGRVGKLFFGSGTQLSVL.